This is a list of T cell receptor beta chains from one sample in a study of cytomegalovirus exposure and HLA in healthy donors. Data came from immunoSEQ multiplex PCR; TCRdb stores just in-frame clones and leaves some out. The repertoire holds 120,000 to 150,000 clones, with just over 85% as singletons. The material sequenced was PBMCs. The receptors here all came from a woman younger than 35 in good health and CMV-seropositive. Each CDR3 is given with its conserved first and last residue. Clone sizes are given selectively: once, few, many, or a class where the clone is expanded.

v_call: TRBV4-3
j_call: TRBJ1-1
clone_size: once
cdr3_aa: CASSLLPGQVMNTEAFF

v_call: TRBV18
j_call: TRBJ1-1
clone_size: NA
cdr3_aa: CASSPTGGQWTEAFF

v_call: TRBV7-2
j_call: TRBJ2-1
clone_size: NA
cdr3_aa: CASSLRTGSYNEQFF

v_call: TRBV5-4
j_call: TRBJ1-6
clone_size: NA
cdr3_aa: CASSTDSQNSPLHF

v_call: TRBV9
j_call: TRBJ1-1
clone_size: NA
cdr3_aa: CASSAGGRGTEAFF

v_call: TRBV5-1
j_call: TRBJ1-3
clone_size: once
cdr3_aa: CASMSGASGNTIYF

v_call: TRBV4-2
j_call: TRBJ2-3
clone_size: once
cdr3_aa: CASSQDTGRTWATQYF

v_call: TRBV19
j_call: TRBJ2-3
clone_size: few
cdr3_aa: CASTSGGAGFTDTQYF

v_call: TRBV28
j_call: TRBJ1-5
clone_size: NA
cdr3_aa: CASSPRGVGNQPQHF

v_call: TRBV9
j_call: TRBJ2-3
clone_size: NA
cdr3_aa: CASRDGLAGADTQYF

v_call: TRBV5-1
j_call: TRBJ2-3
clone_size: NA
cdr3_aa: CASSLVLAGADTQYF